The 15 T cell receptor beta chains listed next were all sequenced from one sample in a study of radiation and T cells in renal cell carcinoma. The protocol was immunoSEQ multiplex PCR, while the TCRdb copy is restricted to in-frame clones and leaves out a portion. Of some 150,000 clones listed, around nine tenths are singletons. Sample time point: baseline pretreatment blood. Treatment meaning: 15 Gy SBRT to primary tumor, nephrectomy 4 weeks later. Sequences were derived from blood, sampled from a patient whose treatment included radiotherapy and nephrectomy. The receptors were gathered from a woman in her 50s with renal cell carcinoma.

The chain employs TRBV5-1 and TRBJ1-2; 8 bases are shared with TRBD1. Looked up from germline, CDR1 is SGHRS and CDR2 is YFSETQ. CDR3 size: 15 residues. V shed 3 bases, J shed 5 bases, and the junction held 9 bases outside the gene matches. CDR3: CASSWTTGGSYGYTF. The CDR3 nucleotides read TGCGCCAGCAGCTGGACTACAGGGGGATCTTATGGCTACACCTTC.

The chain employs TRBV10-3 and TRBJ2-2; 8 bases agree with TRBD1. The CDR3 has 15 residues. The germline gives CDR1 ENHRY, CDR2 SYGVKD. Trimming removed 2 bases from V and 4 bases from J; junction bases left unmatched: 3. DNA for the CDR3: TGTGCCATCAGTGAGATGACAGGGGTCACCGGGGAGCTGTTTTTT. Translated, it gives CAISEMTGVTGELFF.

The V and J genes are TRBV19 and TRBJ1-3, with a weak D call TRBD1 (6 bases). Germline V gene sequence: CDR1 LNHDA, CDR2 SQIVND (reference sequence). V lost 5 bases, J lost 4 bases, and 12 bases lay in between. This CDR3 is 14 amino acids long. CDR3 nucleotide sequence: TGTGCCAGTAGTCACAGGGTGGACGGAAACACCATATATTTT. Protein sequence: CASSHRVDGNTIYF.

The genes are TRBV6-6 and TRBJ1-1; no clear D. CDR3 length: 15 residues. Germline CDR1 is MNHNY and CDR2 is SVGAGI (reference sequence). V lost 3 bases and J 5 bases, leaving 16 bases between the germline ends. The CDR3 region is CASSYTQVAVTEAFF. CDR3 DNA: TGTGCCAGCAGTTATACTCAGGTAGCAGTTACTGAAGCTTTCTTT.

The CDR3 is CASSVVQETQYF. The CDR3, as DNA: TGTGCCAGCAGCGTCGTCCAAGAGACCCAGTACTTC. The chain employs TRBV6-6 and TRBJ2-5; D unclear. V gave up 6 bases and J gave up 1 base, with 6 bases separating them. The CDR3 totals 12 residues. In germline, CDR1 is MNHNY, CDR2 SVGAGI (reference sequence).

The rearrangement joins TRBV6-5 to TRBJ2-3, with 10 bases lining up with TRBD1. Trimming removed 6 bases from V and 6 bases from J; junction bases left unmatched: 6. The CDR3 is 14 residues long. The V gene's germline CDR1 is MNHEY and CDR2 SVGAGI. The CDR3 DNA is TGTGCCAGCAGAGTAGGGGACAGGGGTGATACGCAGTATTTT. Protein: CASRVGDRGDTQYF.

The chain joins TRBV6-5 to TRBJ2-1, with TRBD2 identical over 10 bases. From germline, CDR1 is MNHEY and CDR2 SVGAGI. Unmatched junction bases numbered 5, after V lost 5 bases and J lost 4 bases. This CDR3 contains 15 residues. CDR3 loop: CASSTQRGGYNEQFF. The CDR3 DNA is TGTGCCAGCAGTACGCAGCGGGGGGGTTACAATGAGCAGTTCTTC.

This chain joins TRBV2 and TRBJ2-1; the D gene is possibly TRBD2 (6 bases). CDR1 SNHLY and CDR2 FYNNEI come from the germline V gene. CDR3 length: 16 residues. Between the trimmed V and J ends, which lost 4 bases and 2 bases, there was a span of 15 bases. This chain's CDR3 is CASSGGTSRAYNEQFF. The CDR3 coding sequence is TGTGCCAGCAGTGGGGGAACTAGCCGAGCCTACAATGAGCAGTTCTTC.

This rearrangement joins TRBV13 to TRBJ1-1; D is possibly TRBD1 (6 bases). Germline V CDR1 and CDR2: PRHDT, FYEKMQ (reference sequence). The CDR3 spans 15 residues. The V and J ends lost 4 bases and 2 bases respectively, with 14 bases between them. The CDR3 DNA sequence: TGTGCCAGCAGCTGGACCGGGACAAGTAACACTGAAGCTTTCTTT. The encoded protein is CASSWTGTSNTEAFF.

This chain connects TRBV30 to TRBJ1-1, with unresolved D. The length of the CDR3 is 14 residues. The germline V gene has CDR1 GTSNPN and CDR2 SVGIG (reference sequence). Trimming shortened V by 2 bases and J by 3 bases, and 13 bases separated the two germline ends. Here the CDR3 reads CAWSRARSDTEAFF. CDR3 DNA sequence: TGTGCCTGGAGTAGGGCCCGGAGCGACACTGAAGCTTTCTTT. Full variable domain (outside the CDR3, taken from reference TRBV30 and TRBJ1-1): SQTIHQWPATLVQPVGSPLSLECTVEGTSNPNLYWYRQAAGRGLQLLFYSVGIGQISSEVPQNLSASRPQDRQFILSSKKLLLSDSGFYLCAWSRARSDTEAFFGQGTRLTVV.

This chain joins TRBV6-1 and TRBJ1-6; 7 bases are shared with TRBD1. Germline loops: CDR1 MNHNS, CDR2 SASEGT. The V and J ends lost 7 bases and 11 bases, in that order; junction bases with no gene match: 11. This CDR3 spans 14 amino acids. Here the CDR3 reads CASNPARGSPPLHF. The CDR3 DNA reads TGTGCCAGCAATCCCGCCAGGGGGTCGCCACCCCTCCACTTT.

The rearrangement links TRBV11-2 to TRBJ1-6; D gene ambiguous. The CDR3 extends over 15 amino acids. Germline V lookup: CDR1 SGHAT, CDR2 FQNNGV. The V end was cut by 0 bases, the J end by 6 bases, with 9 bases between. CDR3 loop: CASSLDRGLNSPLHF. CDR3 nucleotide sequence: TGTGCCAGCAGCTTAGATAGAGGGCTTAATTCACCCCTCCACTTT.

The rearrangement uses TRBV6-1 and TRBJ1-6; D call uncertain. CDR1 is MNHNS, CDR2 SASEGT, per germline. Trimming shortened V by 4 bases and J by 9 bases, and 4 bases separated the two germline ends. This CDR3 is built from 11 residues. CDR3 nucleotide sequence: TGTGCCAGCAGTGTTGGTTCACCCCTCCACTTT. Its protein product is CASSVGSPLHF.

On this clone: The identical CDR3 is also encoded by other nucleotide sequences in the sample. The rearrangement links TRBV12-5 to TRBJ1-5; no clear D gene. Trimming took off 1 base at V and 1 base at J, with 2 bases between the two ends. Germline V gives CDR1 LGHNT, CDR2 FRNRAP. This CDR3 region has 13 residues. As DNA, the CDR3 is TGTGCTAGTGGTTTGGAAAGCAATCAGCCCCAGCATTTT. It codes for CASGLESNQPQHF.

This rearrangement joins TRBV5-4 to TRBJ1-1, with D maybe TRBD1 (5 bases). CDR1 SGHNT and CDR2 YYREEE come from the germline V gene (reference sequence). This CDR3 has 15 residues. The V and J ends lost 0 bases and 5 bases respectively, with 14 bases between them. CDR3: CASSLGAGSGTEAFF. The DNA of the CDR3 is TGTGCCAGCAGCTTGGGGGCAGGGTCGGGGACTGAAGCTTTCTTT.